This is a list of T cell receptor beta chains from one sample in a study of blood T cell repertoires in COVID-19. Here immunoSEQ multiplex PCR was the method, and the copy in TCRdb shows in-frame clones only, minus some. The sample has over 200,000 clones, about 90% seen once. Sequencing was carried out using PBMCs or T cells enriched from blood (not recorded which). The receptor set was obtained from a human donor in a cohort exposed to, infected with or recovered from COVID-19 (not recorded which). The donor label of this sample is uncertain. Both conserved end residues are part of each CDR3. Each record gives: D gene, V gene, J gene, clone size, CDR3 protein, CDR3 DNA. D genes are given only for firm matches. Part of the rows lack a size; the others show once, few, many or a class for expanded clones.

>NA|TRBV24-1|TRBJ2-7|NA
CATERPGTYEQYF
TGTGCCACCGAGCGTCCAGGGACCTACGAGCAGTACTTC
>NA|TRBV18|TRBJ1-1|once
CASSPRPGQLNTEAFF
TGTGCCAGCTCACCAAGACCGGGACAACTGAACACTGAAGCTTTCTTT
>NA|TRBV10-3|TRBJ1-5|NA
CAISSYPQTSNQPQHF
TGTGCCATCAGTTCCTACCCACAGACTAGCAATCAGCCCCAGCATTTT
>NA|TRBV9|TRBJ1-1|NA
CASSVDLPSAGQGRDTEAFF
TGTGCCAGCAGCGTAGACCTCCCTTCGGCAGGGCAGGGTAGGGACACTGAAGCTTTCTTT
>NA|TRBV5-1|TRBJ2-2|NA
CASSSRGTGELFF
TGCGCCAGCAGCTCAAGGGGCACCGGGGAGCTGTTTTTT
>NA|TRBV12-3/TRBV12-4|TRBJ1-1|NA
CASSKGANTEAFF
TGTGCCAGCAGTAAAGGGGCGAACACTGAAGCTTTCTTT
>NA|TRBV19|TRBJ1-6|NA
CASSIFQGDSPLHF
TGTGCCAGTAGTATCTTTCAGGGCGATTCACCCCTCCACTTT
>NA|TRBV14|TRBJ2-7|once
CASSQVTRDWNSYEQYF
TGTGCCAGCAGCCAAGTCACCCGGGACTGGAACTCCTACGAGCAGTACTTC
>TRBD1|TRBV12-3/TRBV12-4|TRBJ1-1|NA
CASSSPGTGAFF
TGTGCCAGCAGTTCCCCCGGGACAGGAGCTTTCTTT
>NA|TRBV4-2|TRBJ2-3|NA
CASSQDRGRVLTDTQYF
TGTGCCAGCAGCCAAGACAGGGGACGGGTCCTCACAGATACGCAGTATTTT
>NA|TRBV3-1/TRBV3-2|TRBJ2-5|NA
CASSLTGPQETQYF
TGTGCCAGCAGCCTTACAGGGCCCCAAGAGACCCAGTACTTC
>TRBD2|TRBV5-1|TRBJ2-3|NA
CASSRGGSLTDTQYF
TGCGCCAGCTCCCGGGGGGGCAGCCTCACAGATACGCAGTATTTT
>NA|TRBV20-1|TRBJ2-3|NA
CSASISGSSTDTQYF
TGCAGTGCTAGTATCTCGGGGTCTAGCACAGATACGCAGTATTTT
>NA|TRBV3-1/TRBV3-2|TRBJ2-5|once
CASSQDWASRETQYF
TGTGCCAGCAGCCAAGATTGGGCTAGCCGGGAGACCCAGTACTTC
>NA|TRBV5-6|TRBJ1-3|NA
CASSLAGIGSGNTIYF
TGTGCCAGCAGCTTGGCGGGGATAGGCTCTGGAAACACCATATATTTT
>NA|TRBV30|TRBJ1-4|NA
CAWSVGAGPNEKLFF
TGTGCCTGGAGTGTTGGGGCCGGTCCTAATGAAAAACTGTTTTTT
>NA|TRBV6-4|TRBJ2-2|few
CASSDLAGNTGELFF
TGTGCCAGCAGTGACCTGGCGGGGAACACCGGGGAGCTGTTTTTT
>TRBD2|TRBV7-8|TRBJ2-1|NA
CASSSTGTRNEQFF
TGTGCCAGCAGCTCGACCGGGACTAGAAATGAGCAGTTCTTC